A single sample gave rise to the 23 T cell receptor beta chains below, sequenced in a study of blood T cell repertoires in COVID-19. TCRdb's table, derived via immunoSEQ multiplex PCR, lists solely in-frame clones and lacks some. The sample shows 150,000 to 200,000 clones, about 84% of them seen only once. Specimen: PBMCs or T cells enriched from blood (not recorded which). The receptors come from a man between 40 and 49 years old who had recovered from COVID-19.

The chain is built from TRBV11-2 and TRBJ2-5, with D possibly matching TRBD1 (6 bases). This CDR3 spans 12 amino acids. Per the germline V gene, CDR1 is SGHAT and CDR2 is FQNNGV. V lost 1 base to trimming and J lost 13 bases, with 13 bases between them. Written as DNA, the CDR3 is TGTGCCAGCAGCTTAGGTACGGGACATCTGTACTTC. Translated, it gives CASSLGTGHLYF.

The V call is TRBV5-3, the J call TRBJ2-2, with a possible D match to TRBD1 (6 bases). TRBV5-3 is an ORF, with its function uncertain. The CDR3 sequence is 17 residues long. The V end was cut by 5 bases, the J end by 1 base, with 18 bases between. CDR3 DNA sequence: TGTGCCAGAAGAAACAGGGCCCCGAGGCGGAACACCGGGGAGCTGTTTTTT. Translation: CARRNRAPRRNTGELFF.

The chain combines TRBV5-1 with TRBJ2-1; D call uncertain. V lost 0 bases and J lost 0, with 7 bases in between. Germline V gives CDR1 SGHRS, CDR2 YFSETQ. This CDR3 comprises 15 residues. The CDR3: CASSLALSSYNEQFF. The CDR3 DNA is TGCGCCAGCAGCTTGGCCTTGAGCTCCTACAATGAGCAGTTCTTC.

V is TRBV15 and J is TRBJ1-5; TRBD1 matches at 10 bases. This CDR3 is built from 16 residues. V trimming: 4 bases; J trimming: 6 bases; junction bases outside the gene matches: 9. Germline V CDR1 and CDR2: LNHNV, YYDKDF (reference sequence). CDR3 amino acids: CATSKPGTGESQPQHF. The CDR3 DNA reads TGTGCCACCAGCAAGCCCGGGACAGGGGAATCTCAGCCCCAGCATTTT.

V usage is TRBV30 and J usage is TRBJ2-1, with TRBD1 as a possible D gene (6 bases). The CDR3 sequence is 13 residues long. The ends were cut back, 4 bases at V and 6 bases at J, with 13 bases in the middle. Germline CDR1 reads GTSNPN; CDR2 reads SVGIG (reference sequence). CDR3 sequence (DNA): TGTGCCTGGACCGGACAGCCCACCAATGAGCAGTTCTTC. Its translation: CAWTGQPTNEQFF. The whole variable domain, remainder taken from reference TRBV30 and TRBJ2-1, is SQTIHQWPATLVQPVGSPLSLECTVEGTSNPNLYWYRQAAGRGLQLLFYSVGIGQISSEVPQNLSASRPQDRQFILSSKKLLLSDSGFYLCAWTGQPTNEQFFGPGTRLTVL.

This clone was detected a few times. J is TRBJ1-4 and V is TRBV28, with 7 bases that match TRBD1. The V segment lost 7 bases and the J segment 8 bases; nucleotides outside the gene matches: 13. The CDR3 runs 15 residues. Germline V gene lookup returns CDR1 MDHEN and CDR2 SYDVKM. The CDR3 DNA reads as TGTGCCAGCACCCCCGGTGGGACAGCGATGGAAAAACTGTTTTTT. It yields the protein CASTPGGTAMEKLFF.

The CDR3 DNA reads as TGTGCCAGCAGTTACTCGTTGGACAGCAACTATGGCTACACCTTC. It yields the protein CASSYSLDSNYGYTF. The V gene is TRBV6-5, the J gene TRBJ1-2; D might be TRBD1 (6 bases). Germline V gene sequence: CDR1 MNHEY, CDR2 SVGAGI. Trimming cost V 0 bases and J 2 bases, with 10 bases left between them. This CDR3 comprises 15 residues.

V usage is TRBV7-2 and J usage is TRBJ1-3, with D possibly being TRBD1 (5 bases). Trimming cost V 1 base and J 0 bases, with 13 bases left between them. The CDR3 has 17 amino acids. In germline, CDR1 is SGHTA, CDR2 FQGNSA. As DNA, the CDR3 is TGTGCCAGCAGCTTAGGGGGCCAGGGCATCTCTGGAAACACCATATATTTT. Protein sequence: CASSLGGQGISGNTIYF.

The chain combines TRBV5-1 with TRBJ1-4; 9 nucleotides line up with TRBD1. Germline CDR1 and CDR2: SGHRS and YFSETQ. The CDR3 is made up of 14 amino acids. Trimming cost V 5 bases and J 4 bases; bases outside gene matches: 3. DNA of the CDR3: TGCGCCAGCAGAACGGGACAGGGTAATGAAAAACTGTTTTTT. Protein sequence: CASRTGQGNEKLFF.

CDR3 sequence: CASSLGQGAKNEQFF. The CDR3 bases are TGTGCCAGCAGCCTCGGACAGGGGGCGAAAAATGAGCAGTTCTTC. This chain uses TRBV7-3 with TRBJ2-1, with 11 bases fitting TRBD1. The V segment lost 5 bases and the J segment 7 bases; nucleotides outside the gene matches: 7. The CDR3 totals 15 residues. The V gene's germline CDR1 is SGHTA and CDR2 FQGTGA.

This clone has only one observation. The chain employs TRBV7-9 and TRBJ1-2; D may be TRBD1 (6 bases). Deletions cut 0 bases from V and 8 bases from J, with 19 bases between. Germline values: CDR1 SEHNR, CDR2 FQNEAQ (reference sequence). This CDR3 has 16 amino acids. This CDR3 reads CASSLALAAGVRGYTF. CDR3 sequence (DNA): TGTGCCAGCAGCTTAGCTCTCGCGGCAGGGGTGAGAGGCTACACCTTC.

The V gene is TRBV5-1, the J gene TRBJ1-1; unclear D gene. Germline V gives CDR1 SGHRS, CDR2 YFSETQ. The V end lost 6 bases, the J end lost 3 bases, and 9 bases lay between the germline ends. CDR3 length equals 12 residues. CDR3 DNA sequence: TGCGCCAGCAAGGAGGGTTACACTGAAGCTTTCTTT. Protein: CASKEGYTEAFF.

V usage is TRBV25-1 and J usage is TRBJ2-1, with 7 bases aligning to TRBD1. The CDR3 has 14 amino acids. Germline V gene data show CDR1 as MGHDK and CDR2 as SYGVNS. V shed 6 bases, J shed 4 bases, and the junction held 6 bases outside the gene matches. Here the CDR3 DNA reads TGTGCCAGCAGCTTAAGACAGGGTTACAATGAGCAGTTCTTC. Residues: CASSLRQGYNEQFF.

The CDR3 DNA is TGTGCCAGCAGTGTTAGTCCGCCAGGCTATAGCAATCAGCCCCAGCATTTT. Translated, it gives CASSVSPPGYSNQPQHF. The rearrangement joins TRBV6-1 to TRBJ1-5; the D is unclear. This CDR3 region has 17 residues. CDR1 is MNHNS and CDR2 is SASEGT in the germline V gene. The V gene lost 4 bases and the J gene lost 0 bases, with 16 bases spanning the gap.

This clone was picked up one time. CDR3 sequence reads: CASRRQQNYGYTF. The CDR3 region has the DNA TGTGCCAGCAGGAGACAGCAGAACTATGGCTACACCTTC. V is TRBV6-5 and J is TRBJ1-2; weak D call: TRBD1 (5 bases). Germline loops: CDR1 MNHEY, CDR2 SVGAGI. Trimming removed 6 bases at V and 2 bases at J, with 10 bases between. The CDR3 covers 13 residues.

The V gene is TRBV10-3, the J gene TRBJ2-1; D might be TRBD2 (6 bases). The V end was cut by 10 bases, the J end by 4 bases, with 29 bases between. CDR1 and CDR2 (germline): ENHRY, SYGVKD. The CDR3 is 18 residues long. This chain's CDR3 is CASTGDGRVGPAYNEQFF. The CDR3 DNA reads TGTGCCAGCACGGGGGATGGGAGAGTTGGCCCCGCATACAATGAGCAGTTCTTC.

This chain links TRBV15 with TRBJ2-1, with D maybe TRBD2 (5 bases). The CDR3 sequence is 15 residues long. Trimming took off 5 bases at V and 4 bases at J, with 15 bases between the two ends. The germline gives CDR1 LNHNV, CDR2 YYDKDF (reference sequence). The chain's CDR3 is CATSPGSGKYNEQFF. In DNA form, the CDR3 reads TGTGCCACCAGCCCGGGGTCGGGGAAGTACAATGAGCAGTTCTTC.

This chain connects TRBV5-1 to TRBJ1-3, with D perhaps matching TRBD1 (6 bases). Deletions cut 4 bases from V and 0 bases from J, with 11 bases between. Germline lookup yields CDR1 SGHRS and CDR2 YFSETQ. This CDR3 has 15 residues. CDR3 sequence: CASSAQGTSGNTIYF. In DNA, the CDR3 is TGCGCCAGCAGCGCCCAGGGGACCTCTGGAAACACCATATATTTT.

This clone was counted between two and nine times. CDR3 residues: CASSSQGAHGYTF. The CDR3 nucleotides read TGTGCCAGCAGTAGCCAGGGGGCGCATGGCTACACCTTC. V is TRBV6-5 and J is TRBJ1-2; 8 bases align to TRBD1. In germline, CDR1 is MNHEY, CDR2 SVGAGI. This CDR3 comprises 13 residues. J lost 6 bases, V lost 5 bases, and 5 bases had no gene match.

The gene calls are TRBV12-3 or TRBV12-4 and TRBJ2-7; D ambiguous. Trimming took off 1 base at V and 7 bases at J, with 8 bases between the two ends. The length of the CDR3 is 12 residues. The CDR3 sequence is CASSLDAREQYV. The CDR3, as DNA: TGTGCCAGCAGTTTAGATGCCCGGGAGCAGTACGTC.

The chain links TRBV18 to TRBJ1-5; a possible D gene is TRBD1 (5 bases). With 3 bases removed from V and 6 bases from J, the gap between germline ends came to 18 bases. Germline CDR1 reads KGHSH; CDR2 reads LQKENI. The CDR3 spans 16 residues. The CDR3 spells CASSPPNSAGGQPQHF. CDR3 DNA sequence: TGTGCCAGCTCACCCCCGAATTCTGCGGGGGGTCAGCCCCAGCATTTT.

V is TRBV5-1 and J is TRBJ1-3; tentative D call: TRBD1 (5 bases). Germline V gene sequence: CDR1 SGHRS, CDR2 YFSETQ. V was shortened by 6 bases and J by 0 bases, with 16 bases between the two germline ends. The CDR3 covers 16 residues. The CDR3, as DNA: TGCGCCAGCATGGATCAGGGACTGAGCTCTGGAAACACCATATATTTT. Amino acids: CASMDQGLSSGNTIYF.

The chain combines TRBV21-1 with TRBJ2-1; the D call of TRBD1 is as the table states it, not checked on the DNA. TRBV21-1 is a listed pseudogene. The CDR3 is made up of 17 amino acids. The CDR3 sequence: CASSKASQPPLYNEQFF. In DNA, the CDR3 is TGTGCCAGCAGCAAAGCCTCACAGCCCCCCTTATACAATGAGCAGTTCTTC.